Each of the 8 T cell receptor beta chains below was sequenced from the same sample in a study of human T cells and chemical hapten exposure. Time point described: pre-sensitization, week 0. The treatment was: therapeutic diphenylcyclopropenone sensitization with weekly scalp DPC. TCRdb re-derived calls from the RACE reads in MiXCR, one entry per CDR3 protein. The data contain approximately 370,000 distinct CDR3 sequences, about 5% of them seen just once; the ten biggest clones take up about 8.2%. The sequencing here drew on whole blood, taken in connection with sensitization to the hapten diphenylcyclopropenone (DPC). Receptors originate from a woman younger than 35 with alopecia areata. Some clones in this sample may be carry-over from other donors' samples.

This clonotype was seen many times. A read error may produce the germline difference seen at one junction end. V is TRBV7-7 and J is TRBJ2-2; no clear D. Germline values: CDR1 SSHAT, CDR2 FNYEAQ (reference sequence). The CDR3 length is 15 residues. In DNA form, the CDR3 reads TGTGCTAGCAGCTTTGGTCGGCCCGGTACCGGGGAGCTGTTTTTT. It is translated as CASSFGRPGTGELFF.

The rearrangement uses TRBV4-2 and TRBJ1-5, with D possibly matching TRBD1 (5 bases). CDR3 length equals 14 residues. Trimming stripped 0 bases from V and 7 bases from J, with 10 bases between. Germline V gives CDR1 LGHNA, CDR2 YNFKEQ. CDR3: CASSQEYRGQPQHF. Here the CDR3 DNA reads TGTGCCAGCAGCCAAGAGTATCGGGGCCAGCCCCAGCATTTT.

This clonotype turned up a few times. V gene TRBV4-2 combines with J gene TRBJ1-4, with D perhaps matching TRBD1 (5 bases). V was clipped by 0 bases and J by 1 base, with 12 bases between them. The length of the CDR3 is 17 residues. Germline CDR1 LGHNA, CDR2 YNFKEQ. CDR3 sequence (DNA): TGTGCCAGCAGCCAAGATACGGCGGGGGGAACTAATGAAAAACTGTTTTTT. Protein sequence: CASSQDTAGGTNEKLFF.

Regarding this clonotype: Since the CDR3 does not end with the conserved phenylalanine or tryptophan, this likely comes from a read error. The chain is built from TRBV5-1 and TRBJ2-5; 8 bases match TRBD2. The CDR3 sequence is 13 residues long. Germline V gene lookup returns CDR1 SGHRS and CDR2 YFSETQ. V shed 4 bases, J shed 1 base, and the junction held 0 bases outside the gene matches. The CDR3 here is CASSRGGQETQYL. The CDR3 region has the DNA TGCGCCAGCAGCCGGGGGGGCCAAGAGACCCAGTACCTC.

This clonotype is categorized as medium-sized. The V and J genes are TRBV29-1 and TRBJ2-7; D is unclear. Trimming took off 4 bases at V and 2 bases at J, with 3 bases between the two ends. CDR1 is SQVTM and CDR2 is ANQGSEA in the germline V gene. The CDR3 is 10 residues long. CDR3 residues: CSVVAYEQYF. The CDR3 region has the DNA TGCAGCGTTGTAGCCTACGAGCAGTACTTC.

CDR3 DNA: TGTGCCAGCAGCGAGACAGGGGGGAATTCACCCCTCCACTTT. This encodes CASSETGGNSPLHF. The chain has TRBV6-1 and TRBJ1-6; TRBD1 matches at 9 bases. Germline lookup yields CDR1 MNHNS and CDR2 SASEGT. Trimming at V came to 6 bases and at J to 7 bases, leaving 4 bases not matched to a gene. CDR3 length: 14 residues.

This clonotype was recorded many times. The chain uses TRBV20-1 and TRBJ2-5; D possibly corresponds to TRBD1 (5 bases). In germline, CDR1 is DFQATT, CDR2 SNEGSKA (reference sequence). This CDR3 comprises 11 residues. V shed 7 bases and J shed 1 base, with 7 bases lying between them. CDR3 nucleotides: TGCAGTGGACAGACCCAAGAGACCCAGTACTTC. Amino acid sequence: CSGQTQETQYF.

This clonotype was observed a few times. The genes are TRBV20-1 and TRBJ1-5; D remains unclear. This CDR3 spans 15 amino acids. Germline V gene data show CDR1 as DFQATT and CDR2 as SNEGSKA (reference sequence). Trimming shortened V by 1 base and J by 6 bases, and 16 bases separated the two germline ends. In DNA form, the CDR3 reads TGCAGTGCTAGAGGAACGTCGGGGAGACCTCAGCCCCAGCATTTT. This codes for CSARGTSGRPQPQHF.